This TCR beta chain is drawn from a study of neurological immune-mediated disorders. This clonotype was counted at least ten times. What it binds is not known. The cDNA was generated by 5'RACE with 10-nucleotide random UMIs. In TCRdb, the 5' RACE reads were re-called with MiXCR into one record per CDR3 protein. The sample includes 50,000 to 60,000 distinct CDR3 sequences, just under 4% of them seen just once. The sorted libraries were prepared using around 910,000 CD4+ or CD8+ T cells that had themselves been sorted. The CDR3 covers 16 residues. Germline CDR1 is ENHRY and CDR2 is SYGVKD. V was clipped by 0 bases and J by 0 bases, with 9 bases between them. General observations from the study: Grouping of repertoires by phylogeny put those of 18 of 34 multiple sclerosis patients into a single related-CDR3 cluster, a possible signature.

The chain is built from TRBV10-3 and TRBJ1-5; D may be TRBD1 (6 bases). Sequenced sample: CD4+ T cells from blood. This TCR was sampled from a woman in her forties with multiple sclerosis. The CDR3 sequence: CAISESRTASNQPQHF. The CDR3, as DNA: TGTGCCATCAGTGAGTCACGGACAGCTAGCAATCAGCCCCAGCATTTT.